Reported below is one T cell receptor beta chain. These data are taken from a study of shared clonotypes between healthy human individuals. Sequenced by immunoSEQ multiplex PCR; TCRdb stores in-frame clones only, minus some. Counted here are some 550,000 clones, 97% occurring once; the ten biggest clones make up about 0.057%. The sequence was obtained from a woman in her thirties in good health. The sequenced sample consisted of naive CD4+ T cells sorted from blood. Subset specified: CD45RA+ positively selected.

The CDR3 protein is CASSTGQGNEQYF. The CDR3 DNA reads TGTGCCAGCTCAACGGGACAGGGGAATGAGCAGTACTTC. V gene TRBV18 combines with J gene TRBJ2-7, with 10 bases fitting TRBD1. The CDR3 is 13 amino acids. Trimming removed 5 bases from V and 7 bases from J; junction bases left unmatched: 5. Germline V gene sequence: CDR1 KGHSH, CDR2 LQKENI.